This TCR beta chain was sequenced in a study of regulatory T cells in long-lasting Graves disease. Ten or more counts support this clonotype. Time point specified: newly diagnosed GD, antithyroid drugs for less than 3 months. Making the TCR library involved RNA that had been extracted from PBMCs. Combining iRepertoire HTBI primers with Arm-PCR of CDR3 regions, the authors built TCR beta libraries. TCRdb re-analysed the multiplex PCR reads in MiXCR, keeping a single row per CDR3 protein. The sample yields fewer than 350,000 distinct CDR3 sequences, about 20% seen once. The sequence came from a female donor with Graves disease. This specimen was peripheral blood mononuclear cells (PBMCs), taken at new diagnosis, from a patient treated with antithyroid drugs.

The CDR3 bases are TGTGCCAGCAGTTACCGGGACACGGAGGACTATGGCTACACCTTC. This encodes CASSYRDTEDYGYTF. The chain has TRBV6-5 and TRBJ1-2; a possible D gene is TRBD1 (6 bases). The germline V gene encodes CDR1 MNHEY and CDR2 SVGAGI. There are 15 residues in the CDR3. The V end was cut by 2 bases, the J end by 3 bases, with 13 bases between.